This T cell receptor beta chain was recorded in a study of blood T cell repertoires in COVID-19 (dated by TCRdb to 2020 to 2022). About the investigation overall: Collaborator samples came from the United States, Italy and Spain and covered acute and convalescent phases of COVID-19. The prospective study material was composed of cDNA or gDNA derived from T cells, B-cell-depleted T cells, or PBMCs. The dataset comprised deeply sampled blood TCRbeta repertoires from subjects exposed to, actively infected with, or recovered from COVID-19. A freely available public database, intended as a resource for researchers studying the immune response to SARS-CoV-2, is where the repertoires were released. The samples were drawn from the first 160 participants of the ongoing ImmuneRACE study and from 1,200 or so subjects provided by 6 global collaborators. The sample metadata nearly always contained a de-identified subject ID, COVID-19 status, age in years and sex. Where available, HLA class I and class II types were obtained from metadata supplied by the sample provider rather than from assay-based typing.

CDR1 GTSNPN and CDR2 SVGIG are derived from the germline V gene (reference sequence). For this chain, trimming is 3 bases at the V end and 4 bases at the J end, and the number of junction bases without a gene match is 6. Measured from the cysteine to the phenylalanine, the CDR3 is 15 residues long. Only the CDR3 portion is preserved as DNA: 45 bases, with reading frame beginning at the first base. Study-wide conclusions, independent of this receptor: How much clinical and demographic metadata was included differed by source and by participant, and the metadata was provided uncurated.

Each collaborating institution followed its own protocols to collect whole blood in K2EDTA tubes. For TCRbeta analysis, collaborator samples were shipped as frozen whole blood, as isolated PBMCs, or as DNA extracted from either sample type. This clone showed up just a few times. It lacks a known antigen. No per-base quality is available; no much larger clone lies one base away. TCRbeta CDR3 regions were amplified from genomic DNA using the immunoSEQ Assay, a bias-controlled multiplex PCR. The authors processed their data as follows. The number of nucleated cells in each sample was estimated by amplification of reference gene primers within the assay. Sequence reads were collapsed and filtered to measure the absolute abundance of every unique TCRbeta CDR3 rearrangement. For each sample, productive Simpson clonality was calculated as the square root of Simpson's diversity index across productive rearrangements. TCRdb's version of the immuneACCESS table is confined to in-frame rearrangements and falls short of the full clone set. An unresolved V gene accounts for under half of the shortfall where checked; the remainder is of unknown origin. The V and J calls and clone size are taken from that table; D and trimming were inferred from the DNA. The sample table shows roughly 270,000 clones, and 85% are seen once. The leading ten clones occupy roughly 5% of the sample.

The sequence derives from a man aged 50 to 59 with active or convalescent COVID-19. The V and J genes are TRBV30 and TRBJ1-6; the central 7 bases match TRBD1. The sample was peripheral blood. The nucleotide sequence reads as follows: TGTGCCTGGAGCCACCAGACAGGGTATAATTCACCCCTCCACTTT. This is translated as CAWSHQTGYNSPLHF.